The 27 T cell receptor beta chains below were found in one sample sequenced in a study of cytomegalovirus exposure and HLA in healthy donors (dated by TCRdb to about 2017). The library relied on the immunoSEQ multiplex PCR assay. The multiplex PCR relied on a mix of 60 forward primers for TCR Vbeta segments and 13 reverse primers for TCR Jbeta segments. TCRdb provides this immuneACCESS table in a form limited to in-frame rearrangements. Some clones are lacking; in checked studies, under half of them reflect an unresolved V gene, and why the rest are absent is not known. The sample table contains some 110,000 clones; only one count was recorded for more than 65% of them. The ten largest clones capture roughly 13% of the sample. Sample: PBMCs. The receptors stem from a woman aged 40 to 55 in good health and CMV-seropositive.

The J gene is TRBJ2-5, the V gene TRBV27; 9 bases fit TRBD1. CDR3 size: 14 residues. Looked up from germline, CDR1 is MNHEY and CDR2 is SMNVEV (reference sequence). The V segment lost 5 bases and the J segment 7 bases; nucleotides outside the gene matches: 8. The CDR3 DNA follows: TGTGCCAGCAGTGTACAGGGGGCGGAAGGGACCCAGTACTTC. This translates into CASSVQGAEGTQYF.

The CDR3 protein is CASSRDRGKNGYTF. In DNA, the CDR3 is TGTGCCAGCAGCCGGGACAGGGGAAAAAATGGCTACACCTTC. The chain has TRBV5-5 and TRBJ1-2, with 10 bases identical to TRBD1. Trimming took 4 bases from V and 6 from J; bases not matched to a gene: 6. This CDR3 spans 14 amino acids. From germline, CDR1 is SGHKS and CDR2 YYEKEE (reference sequence).

This clone was recorded a few times. V usage is TRBV19 and J usage is TRBJ2-5; 8 bases are a match to TRBD2. The J segment lost 4 bases and the V segment lost 3 bases, leaving 4 bases of the junction unmatched. The CDR3 extends over 14 amino acids. CDR1 and CDR2 from the germline V gene are LNHDA and SQIVND (reference sequence). The CDR3 sequence is CASSIPGTRETQYF. The CDR3 region has the DNA TGTGCCAGTAGTATCCCCGGGACTAGAGAGACCCAGTACTTC.

The chain couples TRBV19 to TRBJ2-1; 7 positions match TRBD1. Germline-derived CDR1 and CDR2 are LNHDA and SQIVND (reference sequence). This CDR3 is 15 amino acids long. J gave up 7 bases and V 3 bases, and 9 bases lay outside the gene matches. The CDR3 DNA follows: TGTGCCAGTAGTATTAGACAGGGTCTAAAAAATGAGCAGTTCTTC. Its protein is CASSIRQGLKNEQFF. Looking up the rest from reference TRBV19 and TRBJ2-1 gives the full variable domain: DGGITQSPKYLFRKEGQNVTLSCEQNLNHDAMYWYRQDPGQGLRLIYYSQIVNDFQKGDIAEGYSVSREKKESFPLTVTSAQKNPTAFYLCASSIRQGLKNEQFFGPGTRLTVL.

The CDR3 is CASSRTGEGNIQYF. CDR3 coding DNA: TGTGCCAGCAGTCGGACAGGGGAGGGGAACATTCAGTACTTC. The V call is TRBV7-9, the J call TRBJ2-4, with TRBD1 matching over 9 bases. Germline assignment: CDR1 SEHNR and CDR2 FQNEAQ (reference sequence). V trimming: 6 bases; J trimming: 7 bases; junction bases outside the gene matches: 7. The CDR3 consists of 14 residues.

The genes are TRBV6-6 and TRBJ2-7, with D possibly TRBD2 on 7 matching bases. The CDR3 has 15 amino acids. From germline, CDR1 is MNHNY and CDR2 SVGAGI (reference sequence). V lost 6 bases and J 4 bases, leaving 19 bases between the germline ends. The CDR3 nucleotides are TGTGCCAGCAGCCCCATTAGGGGGGGCTATTACGAGCAGTACTTC. This codes for CASSPIRGGYYEQYF.

The chain employs TRBV7-6 and TRBJ1-1; weak D call: TRBD1 (6 bases). Per germline, CDR1 SGHVS and CDR2 FNYEAQ. CDR3 length equals 14 residues. V was shortened by 3 bases and J by 5 bases, with 13 bases between the two germline ends. CDR3 coding DNA: TGTGCCAGCAGCTTGGGGGGGGCAGAAACTGAAGCTTTCTTT. Amino acids: CASSLGGAETEAFF.

This clone appeared once. The V gene is TRBV5-1, the J gene TRBJ2-1, with 9 bases that match TRBD2. The CDR3 is 15 amino acids. The junction had 6 bases not matched to a gene; V was cut back by 1 base and J by 7 bases. The germline gives CDR1 SGHRS, CDR2 YFSETQ. CDR3 DNA: TGCGCCAGCAGCTTGTTTGCGGGAGGGATGAATGAGCAGTTCTTC. Amino acid sequence: CASSLFAGGMNEQFF.

This clone was observed a handful of times. The genes are TRBV27 and TRBJ1-3, with D possibly being TRBD1 (6 bases). The germline V and J ends were trimmed by 5 bases and 1 base, with 12 bases remaining between them. Germline-derived CDR1 and CDR2 are MNHEY and SMNVEV (reference sequence). CDR3 length: 15 amino acids. CDR3: CASSPTGRSGNTIYF. The CDR3 bases are TGTGCCAGCAGTCCAACAGGGCGATCTGGAAACACCATATATTTT.

The chain carries TRBV7-9 and TRBJ1-2; 8 bases align to TRBD1. V shed 3 bases, J shed 6 bases, and the junction held 3 bases outside the gene matches. Germline V lookup: CDR1 SEHNR, CDR2 FQNEAQ (reference sequence). The CDR3 extends over 13 amino acids. The DNA of the CDR3 is TGTGCCAGCAGCTTTTCACAGGGGGATGGCTACACCTTC. Protein: CASSFSQGDGYTF.

This sequence joins TRBV19 and TRBJ1-5, with TRBD1 matching over 7 bases. Losses at the gene ends were 7 bases for V and 4 bases for J; bases not matched to a gene: 7. This CDR3 region has 14 residues. Germline-derived CDR1 and CDR2 are LNHDA and SQIVND (reference sequence). CDR3 amino acids: CASKTTGRNQPQHF. CDR3 coding DNA: TGTGCCAGTAAGACGACAGGGAGAAATCAGCCCCAGCATTTT.

The chain is built from TRBV4-1 and TRBJ2-5; D gene unclear. Germline CDR1 reads MGHRA; CDR2 reads YSYEKL. CDR3 length equals 15 residues. V was cut by 4 bases and J by 4 bases, with 16 bases left in between. The CDR3 nucleotides are TGCGCCAGCAGCCCCCTCGACGGGTCTGCAGAGACCCAGTACTTC. It encodes CASSPLDGSAETQYF.

V gene TRBV19 combines with J gene TRBJ2-3; TRBD2 matches at 9 bases. CDR1 is LNHDA and CDR2 is SQIVND in the germline V gene (reference sequence). The ends lost 1 base at V and 1 base at J; junction bases unmatched: 0. This CDR3 spans 15 amino acids. This CDR3 reads CASSIGTSGTDTQYF. In nucleotides, the CDR3 is TGTGCCAGTAGTATAGGGACTAGCGGCACAGATACGCAGTATTTT.

This clone was detected only once. A read error may account for a junction end that differs from germline. The chain is built from TRBV5-1 and TRBJ2-2; weak D call: TRBD2 (5 bases). Germline CDR1 is SGHRS and CDR2 is YFSETQ. The CDR3 runs to 13 residues. The CDR3 DNA reads TGCACCAGCAGCTTGGTCGGAGGCGGGGAGCTGTTTTTT. Translating gives CTSSLVGGGELFF.

This chain connects TRBV4-1 to TRBJ2-2, with a possible D match to TRBD2 (5 bases). Trimming cost V 4 bases and J 5 bases, with 14 bases left between them. This CDR3 has 15 residues. Germline V lookup: CDR1 MGHRA, CDR2 YSYEKL. CDR3 DNA sequence: TGCGCCAGCAGCCTGATTGGAGGCGGGACCGGGGAGCTGTTTTTT. Protein: CASSLIGGGTGELFF.

This chain connects TRBV6-5 to TRBJ1-5, with 9 bases lining up with TRBD1. This CDR3 is built from 15 residues. Germline-derived CDR1 and CDR2 are MNHEY and SVGAGI. V lost 5 bases and J lost 0; bases outside the gene matches: 2. The CDR3 nucleotides are TGTGCCAGCAGTCAGGACAGGGGTAGCAATCAGCCCCAGCATTTT. It encodes CASSQDRGSNQPQHF.

CDR3 coding DNA: TGTGCCAGCATGTTGGCTAGCGACTACAATGAGCAGTTCTTC. It translates to CASMLASDYNEQFF. V is TRBV6-1 and J is TRBJ2-1; D is possibly TRBD2 (6 bases). This CDR3 is built from 14 residues. Germline CDR1 is MNHNS and CDR2 is SASEGT. Trimming took 7 bases from V and 3 from J, leaving 13 bases between them.

The chain combines TRBV6-1 with TRBJ1-3, with unresolved D. Trimming stripped 1 base from V and 4 bases from J, with 11 bases between. CDR1 and CDR2 from the germline V gene are MNHNS and SASEGT. CDR3 length equals 15 residues. The CDR3, as DNA: TGTGCCAGCAGTGAAGGAGGCGGAGGCGGAAACACCATATATTTT. Translating it yields CASSEGGGGGNTIYF.

The rearrangement joins TRBV4-2 to TRBJ2-7; TRBD2 agrees at 16 bases. The CDR3 runs to 18 residues. After removal of 3 bases from V and 3 bases from J, the junction contained 8 bases not matched to a gene. Germline V CDR1 and CDR2: LGHNA, YNFKEQ. In nucleotides, the CDR3 is TGTGCCAGCAGCCATGCTGCCGGGACTAGCGGGAGGGTCTACGAGCAGTACTTC. This codes for CASSHAAGTSGRVYEQYF.

The chain employs TRBV11-3 and TRBJ2-1; TRBD1 is a possible D gene (5 bases). The CDR3 extends over 13 amino acids. V dropped 4 bases and J dropped 9 bases, with 13 bases sitting between them. The germline CDR1 and CDR2 sequences are SGHNT and YENEEA. This CDR3 is CASSYDWQGEQFF. For the CDR3, the DNA is TGTGCCAGCAGCTACGACTGGCAGGGTGAGCAGTTCTTC.

The V and J genes are TRBV10-1 and TRBJ2-2, with TRBD2 matching over 8 bases. From germline, CDR1 is WNHNN and CDR2 SYGVQD (reference sequence). The CDR3 spans 15 residues. V lost 3 bases, J lost 2 bases, and 2 bases stayed unmatched. This CDR3 reads CASSDTSGNTGELFF. For the CDR3, the DNA is TGCGCCAGCAGTGACACTAGCGGAAACACCGGGGAGCTGTTTTTT.

The chain has TRBV19 and TRBJ2-5; D gene ambiguous. Germline-derived CDR1 and CDR2 are LNHDA and SQIVND (reference sequence). The CDR3 is made up of 12 amino acids. Trimming took off 8 bases at V and 5 bases at J, with 12 bases between the two ends. The CDR3 protein is CASGTSLETQYF. CDR3 DNA: TGTGCCAGTGGTACCTCGTTGGAGACCCAGTACTTC.

This clone has a handful of counts. The gene calls are TRBV2 and TRBJ2-3, with TRBD2 identical over 7 bases. The CDR3 has 12 amino acids. V shed 10 bases and J 5 bases; nucleotides not matched to a gene: 6. In germline, CDR1 is SNHLY, CDR2 FYNNEI. The CDR3, as DNA: TGTGCCACCAAACCGGGGGGAGATACGCAGTATTTT. It is translated as CATKPGGDTQYF.

This chain joins TRBV5-7 and TRBJ1-3; no definite D call. TRBV5-7 is treated as an ORF (open reading frame) with a function not yet certain. V dropped 0 bases and J dropped 0 bases, with 7 bases sitting between them. This CDR3 region has 15 residues. This CDR3 is CASSLDWSSGNTIYF. The DNA of the CDR3 is TGTGCCAGCAGCTTGGATTGGAGCTCTGGAAACACCATATATTTT.

This chain links TRBV27 with TRBJ2-2; 7 bases are a match to TRBD2. Germline trimming cut 0 bases from V and 7 bases from J; bases unmatched to any gene: 2. The CDR3 totals 14 residues. The germline CDR1 and CDR2 sequences are MNHEY and SMNVEV (reference sequence). The DNA of the CDR3 is TGTGCCAGCAGTTTATCCGCGGGAGTCGGGGAGCTGTTTTTT. This codes for CASSLSAGVGELFF.

A remark on this clone: A read error may produce the germline difference seen at one junction end. The rearrangement links TRBV7-7 to TRBJ2-1, with 9 bases identical to TRBD2. The germline V gene has CDR1 SSHAT and CDR2 FNYEAQ (reference sequence). The CDR3 runs to 14 residues. In DNA form, the CDR3 reads TGTGCCATCAGCCCTGGGACTAGCAAGGGTGAGCAGTTCTTC. Its protein is CAISPGTSKGEQFF.

The rearrangement uses TRBV10-2 and TRBJ1-5, with D perhaps matching TRBD1 (5 bases). Germline lookup yields CDR1 WSHSY and CDR2 SAAADI. The CDR3 covers 15 residues. The ends were cut back, 5 bases at V and 0 bases at J, with 11 bases in the middle. Here the CDR3 DNA reads TGCGCCAGCAGTTGGACATCTAATAGCAATCAGCCCCAGCATTTT. Encoded protein: CASSWTSNSNQPQHF.